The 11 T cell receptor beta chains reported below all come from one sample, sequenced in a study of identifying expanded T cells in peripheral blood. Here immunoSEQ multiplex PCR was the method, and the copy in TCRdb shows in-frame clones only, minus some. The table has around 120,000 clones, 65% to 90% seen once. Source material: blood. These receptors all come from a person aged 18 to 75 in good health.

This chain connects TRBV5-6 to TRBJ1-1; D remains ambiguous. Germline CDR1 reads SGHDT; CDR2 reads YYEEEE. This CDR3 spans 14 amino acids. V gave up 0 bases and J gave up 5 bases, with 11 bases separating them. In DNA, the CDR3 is TGTGCCAGCAGCTTGGATCAGATGGGGACTGAAGCTTTCTTT. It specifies CASSLDQMGTEAFF.

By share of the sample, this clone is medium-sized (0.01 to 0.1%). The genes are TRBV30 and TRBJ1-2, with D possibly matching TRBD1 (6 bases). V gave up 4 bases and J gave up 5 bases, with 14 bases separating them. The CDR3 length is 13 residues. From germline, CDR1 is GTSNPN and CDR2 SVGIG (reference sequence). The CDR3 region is CAWNRAVGYGYTF. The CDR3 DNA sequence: TGTGCCTGGAACAGGGCCGTCGGGTATGGCTACACCTTC. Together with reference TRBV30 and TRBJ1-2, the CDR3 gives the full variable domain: SQTIHQWPATLVQPVGSPLSLECTVEGTSNPNLYWYRQAAGRGLQLLFYSVGIGQISSEVPQNLSASRPQDRQFILSSKKLLLSDSGFYLCAWNRAVGYGYTFGSGTRLTVV.

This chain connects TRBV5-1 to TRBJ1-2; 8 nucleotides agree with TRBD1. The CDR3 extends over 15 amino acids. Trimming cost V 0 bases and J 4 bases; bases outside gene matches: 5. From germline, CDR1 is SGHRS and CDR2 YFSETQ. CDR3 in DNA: TGCGCCAGCAGCTTGGCCGGGACAGGAGTCTATGGCTACACCTTC. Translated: CASSLAGTGVYGYTF. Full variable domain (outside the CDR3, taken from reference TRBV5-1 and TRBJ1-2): KAGVTQTPRYLIKTRGQQVTLSCSPISGHRSVSWYQQTPGQGLQFLFEYFSETQRNKGNFPGRFSGRQFSNSRSEMNVSTLELGDSALYLCASSLAGTGVYGYTFGSGTRLTVV.

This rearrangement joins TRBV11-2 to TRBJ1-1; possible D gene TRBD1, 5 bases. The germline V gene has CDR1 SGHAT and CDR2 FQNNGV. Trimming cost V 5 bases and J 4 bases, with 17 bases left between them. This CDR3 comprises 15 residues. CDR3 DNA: TGTGCCAGCAGCACCCTATGGGGGGGTAGCACTGAAGCTTTCTTT. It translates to CASSTLWGGSTEAFF. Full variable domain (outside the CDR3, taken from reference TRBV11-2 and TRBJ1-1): EAGVAQSPRYKIIEKRQSVAFWCNPISGHATLYWYQQILGQGPKLLIQFQNNGVVDDSQLPKDRFSAERLKGVDSTLKIQPAKLEDSAVYLCASSTLWGGSTEAFFGQGTRLTVV.

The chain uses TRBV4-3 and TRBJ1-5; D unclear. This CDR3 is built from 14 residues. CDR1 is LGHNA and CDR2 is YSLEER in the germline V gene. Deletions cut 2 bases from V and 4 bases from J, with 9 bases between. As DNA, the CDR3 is TGCGCCAGCAGCCAAAAGATAGGGAATCAGCCCCAGCATTTT. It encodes CASSQKIGNQPQHF.

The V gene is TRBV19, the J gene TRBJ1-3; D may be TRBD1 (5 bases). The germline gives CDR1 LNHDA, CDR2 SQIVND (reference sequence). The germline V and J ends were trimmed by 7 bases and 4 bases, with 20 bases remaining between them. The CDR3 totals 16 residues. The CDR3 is CASIPPGPGMGNTIYF. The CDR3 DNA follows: TGTGCCAGTATTCCTCCGGGACCCGGGATGGGAAACACCATATATTTT.

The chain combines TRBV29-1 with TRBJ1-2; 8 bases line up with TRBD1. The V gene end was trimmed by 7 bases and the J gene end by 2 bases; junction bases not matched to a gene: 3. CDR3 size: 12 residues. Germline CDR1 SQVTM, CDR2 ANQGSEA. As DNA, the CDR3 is TGCAGCGGGGGGGACAGGAACTATGGCTACACCTTC. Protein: CSGGDRNYGYTF.

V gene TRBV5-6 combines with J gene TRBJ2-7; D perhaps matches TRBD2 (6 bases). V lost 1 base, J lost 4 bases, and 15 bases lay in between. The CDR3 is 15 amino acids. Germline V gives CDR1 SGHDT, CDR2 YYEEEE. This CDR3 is CASSLPASREYEQYF. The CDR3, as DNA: TGTGCCAGCAGCTTGCCCGCCTCCCGGGAGTACGAGCAGTACTTC.

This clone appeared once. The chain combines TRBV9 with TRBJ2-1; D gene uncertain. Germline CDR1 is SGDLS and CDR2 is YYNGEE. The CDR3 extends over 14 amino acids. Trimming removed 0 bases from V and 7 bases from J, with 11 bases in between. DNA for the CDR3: TGTGCCAGCAGCGTAGGACCTGAAGGGAATGAGCAGTTCTTC. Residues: CASSVGPEGNEQFF.

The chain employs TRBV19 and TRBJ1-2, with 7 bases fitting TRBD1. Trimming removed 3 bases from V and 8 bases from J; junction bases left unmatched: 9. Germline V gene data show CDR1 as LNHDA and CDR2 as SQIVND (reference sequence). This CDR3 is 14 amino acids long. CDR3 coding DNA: TGTGCCAGTAGTATTTCGAGACAGGGTGGCGGCTACACCTTC. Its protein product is CASSISRQGGGYTF.

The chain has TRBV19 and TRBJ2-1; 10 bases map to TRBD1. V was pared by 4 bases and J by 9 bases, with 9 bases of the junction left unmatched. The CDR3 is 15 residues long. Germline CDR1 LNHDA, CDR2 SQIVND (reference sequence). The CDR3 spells CASSKPGQGMGEQFF. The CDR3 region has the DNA TGTGCCAGTAGTAAACCGGGACAGGGGATGGGTGAGCAGTTCTTC.